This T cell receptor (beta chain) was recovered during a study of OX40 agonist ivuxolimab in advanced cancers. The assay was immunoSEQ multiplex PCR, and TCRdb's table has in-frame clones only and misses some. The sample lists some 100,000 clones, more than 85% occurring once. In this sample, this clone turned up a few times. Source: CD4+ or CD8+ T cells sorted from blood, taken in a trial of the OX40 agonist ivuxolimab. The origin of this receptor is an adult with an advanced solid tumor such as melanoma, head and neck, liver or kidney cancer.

CDR3 sequence (DNA): TGCGCCAGCAGCTGGGGGGACTCTGGGGCCAACGTCCTGACTTTC. This encodes CASSWGDSGANVLTF. The chain recombines TRBV5-1 with TRBJ2-6; D perhaps matches TRBD2 (6 bases). Between the trimmed V and J ends, which lost 3 bases and 0 bases, there was a span of 7 bases. The CDR3 runs 15 residues. Germline lookup yields CDR1 SGHRS and CDR2 YFSETQ.